This TCR beta chain is from a study of cytomegalovirus exposure and HLA in healthy donors. Assay: immunoSEQ multiplex PCR; the TCRdb copy retains only in-frame clones and omits some. The table records over 200,000 clones, roughly 83% of them present only once. V was shortened by 2 bases and J by 7 bases, with 8 bases between the two germline ends. The V gene's germline CDR1 is LGHNT and CDR2 FRNRAP. This CDR3 is built from 12 residues. In its sample, this clone was seen many times. Its specificity is not known. The study, taken as a whole, reports: Fewer than 200 TCR beta chains were listed as cytomegalovirus-associated.

Sequencing was carried out using PBMCs. The rearrangement joins TRBV12-5 to TRBJ1-2, with D hard to call. This TCR was sampled from a woman aged 18-29 years in good health and CMV-seronegative. CDR3 DNA sequence: TGTGCTAGTGGTTTGTTCTCGGGTGGCTACACCTTC. Its translation is CASGLFSGGYTF.